This TCR beta chain was sequenced for a study of cytomegalovirus exposure and HLA in healthy donors. Points from the study as a whole: Some TCR beta chains (roughly 160 of them) were listed as cytomegalovirus-associated. HLA-A and HLA-B allele assignments for most subjects were reportedly predicted accurately using TCR beta sequences. Presence/absence comparisons presumed near-even sequencing depth among donors. According to an earlier analysis, most TCR beta V segments yielded productive rearrangements about 90% or about 30% of the time.

The study ran its PCR with 60 Vbeta and 13 Jbeta primers. Sequencing was performed with immunoSEQ multiplex PCR; in TCRdb, only in-frame clones are kept and a portion is missing. This sample has 150,000 to 200,000 clones; 85% to 90% occur once, and the top ten carry about 1.7%. The germline gives CDR1 SGHTA, CDR2 FQGNSA. Trimming pared 1 base from V and 2 bases from J, leaving 12 bases between. This CDR3 contains 15 residues. This clone appeared once. Antigen specificity is unknown. The clonotype was recovered from a woman aged 18-35 years in good health and CMV-seronegative. Specimen: PBMCs. The chain couples TRBV7-2 to TRBJ2-7, with D maybe TRBD2 (7 bases). Written as DNA, the CDR3 is TGTGCCAGCAGCTTAGGTGTAGGGGGGGCCTACGAGCAGTACTTC. Its translation: CASSLGVGGAYEQYF.